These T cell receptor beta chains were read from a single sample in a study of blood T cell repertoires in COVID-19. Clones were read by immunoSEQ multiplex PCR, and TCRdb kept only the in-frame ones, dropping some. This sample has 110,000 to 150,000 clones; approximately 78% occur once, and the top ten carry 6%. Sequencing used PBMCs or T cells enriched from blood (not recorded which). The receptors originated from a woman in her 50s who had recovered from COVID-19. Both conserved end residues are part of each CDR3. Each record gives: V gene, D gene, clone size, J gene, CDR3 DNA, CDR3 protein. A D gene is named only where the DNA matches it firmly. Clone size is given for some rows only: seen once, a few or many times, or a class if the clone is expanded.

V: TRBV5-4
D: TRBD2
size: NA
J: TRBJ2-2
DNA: TGTGCCAGCAGCCCACTAGCGGGGGGAGAAACCGGGGAGCTGTTTTTT
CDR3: CASSPLAGGETGELFF

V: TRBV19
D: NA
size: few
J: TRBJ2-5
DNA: TGTGCCAGTAGGACTCAACAGGACGAGACCCAGTACTTC
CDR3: CASRTQQDETQYF

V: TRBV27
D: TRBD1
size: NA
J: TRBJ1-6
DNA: TGTGCCAGCAGTTTCGGGACAGGGAATTCACCCCTCCACTTT
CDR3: CASSFGTGNSPLHF

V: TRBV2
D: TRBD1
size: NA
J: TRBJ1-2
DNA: TGTGCCAGCAGTGGCCTCCAGGGGGCTTACGGCTACACCTTC
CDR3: CASSGLQGAYGYTF

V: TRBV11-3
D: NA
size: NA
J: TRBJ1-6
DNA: TGTGCCAGCAGCTTAGACGGTAGGGGAAATTCACCCCTCCACTTT
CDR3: CASSLDGRGNSPLHF

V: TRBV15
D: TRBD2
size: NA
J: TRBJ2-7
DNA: TGTGCCACCAGCAAAGGACTAGCGGGACCCGAACGCTCCTACGAGCAGTACTTC
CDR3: CATSKGLAGPERSYEQYF

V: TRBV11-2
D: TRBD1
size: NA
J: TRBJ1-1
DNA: TGTGCCAGCAGCCCTTACAGGGGCACTGAAGCTTTCTTT
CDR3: CASSPYRGTEAFF

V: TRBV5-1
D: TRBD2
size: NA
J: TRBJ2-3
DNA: TGCGCCAGCAGCAAGGAAATAGCGGGGGGCACAGATACGCAGTATTTT
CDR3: CASSKEIAGGTDTQYF

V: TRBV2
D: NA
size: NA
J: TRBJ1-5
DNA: TGTGCCAGCAGTAGAGAGGAGGATCAGCCCCAGCATTTT
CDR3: CASSREEDQPQHF

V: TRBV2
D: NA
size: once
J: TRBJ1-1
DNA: TGTGCCAGCAGTGAGGGCGAGGGTCTTAGGGCTTTCTTT
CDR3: CASSEGEGLRAFF

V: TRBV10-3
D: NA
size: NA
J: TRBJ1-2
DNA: TGTGCCATCAGTGAGTCCGCGGTACGACAGTCGGAGTCGGGCTATGGCTACACCTTC
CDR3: CAISESAVRQSESGYGYTF

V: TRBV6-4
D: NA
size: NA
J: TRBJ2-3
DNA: TGTGCCAGCAGTCCAGGGAACCAGAGAGGCACAGATACGCAGTATTTT
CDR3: CASSPGNQRGTDTQYF

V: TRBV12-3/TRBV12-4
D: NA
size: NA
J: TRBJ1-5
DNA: TGTGCCAGCGCCCTAGCACATCAGCCCCAGCATTTT
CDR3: CASALAHQPQHF

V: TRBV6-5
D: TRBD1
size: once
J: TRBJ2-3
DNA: TGTGCCAGCAGTTTACAGGGGAGCACAGATACGCAGTATTTT
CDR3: CASSLQGSTDTQYF

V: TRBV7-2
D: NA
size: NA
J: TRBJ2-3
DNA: TGTGCCAGCAGCGAGGTGCTAGATACGCAGTATTTT
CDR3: CASSEVLDTQYF

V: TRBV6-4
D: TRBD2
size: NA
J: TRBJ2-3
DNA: TGTGCCAGCAGTTTAAGCGGGGGCACAGATACGCAGTATTTT
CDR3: CASSLSGGTDTQYF

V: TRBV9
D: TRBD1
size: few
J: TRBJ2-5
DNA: TGTGCCAGCAGCGTAATAACAGGACAGGCGTATAACTTGCCGCTGTACCAAGAGACCCAGTACTTC
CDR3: CASSVITGQAYNLPLYQETQYF

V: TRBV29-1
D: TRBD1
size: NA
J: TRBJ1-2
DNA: TGCAGCGTTTCCGGGACAGGGGGCTACACCTTC
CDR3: CSVSGTGGYTF

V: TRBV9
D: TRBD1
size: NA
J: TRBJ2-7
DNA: TGTGCCAGCAGCGTAGGAAGAGACAGGGGGCGCTACGAGCAGTACTTC
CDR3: CASSVGRDRGRYEQYF

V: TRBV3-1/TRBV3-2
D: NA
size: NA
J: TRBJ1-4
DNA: TGTGCCAGCAGCCAAGATAGTAGGGCAGGGGTGAATGAAAAACTGTTTTTT
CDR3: CASSQDSRAGVNEKLFF

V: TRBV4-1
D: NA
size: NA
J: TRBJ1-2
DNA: TGCGCCAGCAGCCAAGAACCCCAGGCGAGTTTTTATGGCTACACCTTC
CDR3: CASSQEPQASFYGYTF

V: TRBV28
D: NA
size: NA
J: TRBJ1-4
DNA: TGTGCCAGCAGTATCACCCAAGCCGGTGAAAAACTGTTTTTT
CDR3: CASSITQAGEKLFF

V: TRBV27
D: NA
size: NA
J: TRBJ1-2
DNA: TGTGCCAGCAGTTTAAATACCGACAGATTGGGGGGCTACACCTTC
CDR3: CASSLNTDRLGGYTF

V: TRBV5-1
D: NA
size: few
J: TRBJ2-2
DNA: TGCGCCAGCAGCTCCGAGGGTACCGGGGAGCTGTTTTTT
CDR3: CASSSEGTGELFF

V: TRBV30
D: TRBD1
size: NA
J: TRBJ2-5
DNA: TGTGCCTGGAGTCGTGGACAGGGGTTGGTAGAGACCCAGTACTTC
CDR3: CAWSRGQGLVETQYF

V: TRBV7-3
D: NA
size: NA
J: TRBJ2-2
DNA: TGTGCCAGCAGCTTATTTCGGGAACCCACCGGGGAGCTGTTTTTT
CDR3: CASSLFREPTGELFF

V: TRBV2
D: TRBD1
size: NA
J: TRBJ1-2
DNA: TGTGCCAGCAGTCCCCAGGGGGGCTATGGCTACACCTTC
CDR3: CASSPQGGYGYTF

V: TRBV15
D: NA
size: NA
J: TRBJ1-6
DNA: TGTGCCACCAGCAGAGATCAGGATAATTCACCCCTCCACTTT
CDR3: CATSRDQDNSPLHF

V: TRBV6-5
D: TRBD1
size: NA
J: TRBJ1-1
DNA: TGTGCCAGCAGTTCGGACAGGGTTAGAGCTTTCTTT
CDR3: CASSSDRVRAFF

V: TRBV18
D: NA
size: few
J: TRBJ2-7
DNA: TGTGCCAGCTCACCACCAGGGGCCACCTACGAGCAGTACTTC
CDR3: CASSPPGATYEQYF

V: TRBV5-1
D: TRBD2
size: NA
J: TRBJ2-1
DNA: TGCGCCAGCAGCCCTTGGACTAGCGGGGGGGCTGAGTTCTTC
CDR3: CASSPWTSGGAEFF

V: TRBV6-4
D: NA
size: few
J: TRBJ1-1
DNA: TGTGCCAGCAGAGGACAGCTCGGGGACACTGAAGCTTTCTTT
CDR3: CASRGQLGDTEAFF

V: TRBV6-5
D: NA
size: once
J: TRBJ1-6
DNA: TGTGCCAGCAGGGACGGACAGCACCTTTTGCCACCCCTCCACTTT
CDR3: CASRDGQHLLPPLHF

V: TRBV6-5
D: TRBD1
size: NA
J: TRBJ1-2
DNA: TGTGCCAGCAGTTACCCTCTGACAGGGGGTCGTGGCTACACCTTC
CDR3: CASSYPLTGGRGYTF

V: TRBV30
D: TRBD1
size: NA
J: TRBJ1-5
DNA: TGTGCCTGGAGTTTCCGACAGGGCAGCAATCAGCCCCAGCATTTT
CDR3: CAWSFRQGSNQPQHF

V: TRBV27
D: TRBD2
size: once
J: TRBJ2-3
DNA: TGTGCCAGCAGTTTGGGGGGGGGTTACCCCCCAGATACGCAGTATTTT
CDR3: CASSLGGGYPPDTQYF

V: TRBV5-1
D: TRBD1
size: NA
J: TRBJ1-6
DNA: TGCGCCAGCAGCTCTGGACAGGGGTGGCGTCCCCTCCACTTT
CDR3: CASSSGQGWRPLHF

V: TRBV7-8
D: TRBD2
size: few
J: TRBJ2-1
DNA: TGTGCCAGCAGCTTAGGACTAGCGGGGGGGCAATACAATGAGCAGTTCTTC
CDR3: CASSLGLAGGQYNEQFF

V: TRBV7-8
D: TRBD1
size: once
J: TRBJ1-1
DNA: TGTGCCAGCAGCTGGGGAACAGGGGCCGAATTTGAAGCTTTCTTT
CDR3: CASSWGTGAEFEAFF

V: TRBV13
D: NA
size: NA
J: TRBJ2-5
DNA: TGTGCCAGCAGTCTCCATGGGACACGGCCCATCCAAGAGACCCAGTACTTC
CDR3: CASSLHGTRPIQETQYF

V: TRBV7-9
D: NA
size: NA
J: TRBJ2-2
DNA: TGTGCCAGCAGACGCAGGGAGGTGACCGGGGAGCTGTTTTTT
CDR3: CASRRREVTGELFF

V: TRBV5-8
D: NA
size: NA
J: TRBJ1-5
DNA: TGTGCCAGCAGCTTCAGCGGCAGCTCACCTCCTTTGGATCAGCCCCAGCATTTT
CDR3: CASSFSGSSPPLDQPQHF

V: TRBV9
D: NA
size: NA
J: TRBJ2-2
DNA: TGTGCCAGCAGCCACGGGGAAGCTAACACCGGGGAGCTGTTTTTT
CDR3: CASSHGEANTGELFF

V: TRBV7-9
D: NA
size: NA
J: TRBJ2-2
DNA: TGTGCCAGCAGCCACCGGACAGGGAGGGACGGGGAGCTGTTTTTT
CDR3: CASSHRTGRDGELFF

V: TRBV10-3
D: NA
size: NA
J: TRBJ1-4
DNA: TGTGCCATCGGAACAGGGAATGAAAAACTGTTTTTT
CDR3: CAIGTGNEKLFF

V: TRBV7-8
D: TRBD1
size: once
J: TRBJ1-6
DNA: TGTGCCAGCAGCTTAGCAACCGGGACAGTCAATTCACCCCTCCACTTT
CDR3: CASSLATGTVNSPLHF

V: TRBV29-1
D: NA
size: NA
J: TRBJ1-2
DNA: TGCAGCGTTGAGGCAGGGGCGGACGGCTACACCTTC
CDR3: CSVEAGADGYTF

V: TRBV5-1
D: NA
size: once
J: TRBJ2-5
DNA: TGCGCCAGCAGCCCACTAGTCCAAGAGACCCAGTACTTC
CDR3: CASSPLVQETQYF

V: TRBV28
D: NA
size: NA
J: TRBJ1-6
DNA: TGTGCCAGCGCGGGAGACAACTCTTATAATTCACCCCTCCACTTT
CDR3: CASAGDNSYNSPLHF